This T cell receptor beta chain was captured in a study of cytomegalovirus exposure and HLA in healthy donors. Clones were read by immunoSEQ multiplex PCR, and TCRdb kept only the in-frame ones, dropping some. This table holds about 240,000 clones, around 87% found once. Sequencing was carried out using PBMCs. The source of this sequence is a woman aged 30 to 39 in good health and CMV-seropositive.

Here the CDR3 reads CASSYVTGETQYF. CDR3 coding DNA: TGTGCCAGCAGTTACGTGACAGGAGAGACCCAGTACTTC. The rearrangement joins TRBV6-6 to TRBJ2-5; D possibly corresponds to TRBD1 (6 bases). V was trimmed by 2 bases and J by 4 bases, leaving 8 bases between them. CDR1 is MNHNY and CDR2 is SVGAGI in the germline V gene (reference sequence). CDR3 size: 13 residues.